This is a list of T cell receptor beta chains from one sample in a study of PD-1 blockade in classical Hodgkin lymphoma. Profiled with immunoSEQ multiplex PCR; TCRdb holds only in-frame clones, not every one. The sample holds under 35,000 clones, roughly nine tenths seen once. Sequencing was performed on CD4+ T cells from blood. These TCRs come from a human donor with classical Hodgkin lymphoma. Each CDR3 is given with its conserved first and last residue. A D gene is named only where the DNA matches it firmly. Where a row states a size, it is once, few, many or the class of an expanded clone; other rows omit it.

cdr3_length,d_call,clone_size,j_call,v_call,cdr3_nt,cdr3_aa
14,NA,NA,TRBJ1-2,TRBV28,TGTGCCAGCAGTTTACCGTCGAGGGAGGATGGCTACACCTTC,CASSLPSREDGYTF
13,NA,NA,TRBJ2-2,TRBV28,TGTGCTGGGGCTAGGCCGAACACCGGGGAGCTGTTTTTT,CAGARPNTGELFF
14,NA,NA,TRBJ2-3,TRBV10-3,TGTGCCATCAGTGAGTCCGGGCGGCCAGATACGCAGTATTTT,CAISESGRPDTQYF
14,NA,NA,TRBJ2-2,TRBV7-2,TGTGCCAGCAGCTTAGCAAGCACGGCCGGGGAGCTGTTTTTT,CASSLASTAGELFF
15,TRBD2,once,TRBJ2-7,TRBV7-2,TGTGCCAGCAGCACACCATCGGGACTAGCGGGAAAGCAGTACTTC,CASSTPSGLAGKQYF
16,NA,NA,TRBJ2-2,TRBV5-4,TGTGCCAGCAGCCCCGGGGCCTACTTTAACACCGGGGAGCTGTTTTTT,CASSPGAYFNTGELFF
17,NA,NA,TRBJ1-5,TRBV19,TGTGCCAGTAGCAAATTGCAGGGAGGGGGTTCCAATCAGCCCCAGCATTTT,CASSKLQGGGSNQPQHF
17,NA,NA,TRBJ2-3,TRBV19,TGTGCCAGTAGATCATCCGGGACTTCGGTGTACACAGATACGCAGTATTTT,CASRSSGTSVYTDTQYF
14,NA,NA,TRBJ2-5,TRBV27,TGTGCCAGCAGTTTATCAGGTGGCACAGAGACCCAGTACTTC,CASSLSGGTETQYF
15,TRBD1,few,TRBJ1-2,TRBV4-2,TGTGCCAGCAGCCAGGTGGGACAGGGGACCTATGGCTACACCTTC,CASSQVGQGTYGYTF
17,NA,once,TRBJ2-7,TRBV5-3,TGTGCCAGAAGCGCCCGGGGCCAGGTCGGAGGATCCTACGAGCAGTACTTC,CARSARGQVGGSYEQYF
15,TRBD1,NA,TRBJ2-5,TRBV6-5,TGTGCCAGCAGCAGGGACAGGGGGTACCAAGAGACCCAGTACTTC,CASSRDRGYQETQYF
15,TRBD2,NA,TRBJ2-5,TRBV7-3,TGTGCCAGCAGCTTGAGCGGGAGGGGAGGGGAGACCCAGTACTTC,CASSLSGRGGETQYF
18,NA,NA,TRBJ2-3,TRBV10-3,TGTGCCATCAGTGACCCCCCACTAACAGGGAAACTCACAGATACGCAGTATTTT,CAISDPPLTGKLTDTQYF
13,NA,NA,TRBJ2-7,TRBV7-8,TGTGCCAGCAGACCTTGGGACCCCGGCGAGCAGTACTTC,CASRPWDPGEQYF
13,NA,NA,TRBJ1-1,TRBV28,TGTGCCAGCACTTGGACTTTGAACACTGAAGCTTTCTTT,CASTWTLNTEAFF
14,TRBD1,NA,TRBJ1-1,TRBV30,TGTGCCTGGAGCTTCAGGGGGCCGGGCACTGAAGCTTTCTTT,CAWSFRGPGTEAFF
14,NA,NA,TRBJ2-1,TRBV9,TGTGCCAGCAGCGTAGGGAGCTCCTACAATGAGCAGTTCTTC,CASSVGSSYNEQFF
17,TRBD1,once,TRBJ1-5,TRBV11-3,TGTGCCAGCAGCCGTACATTCGGGACAGGGGGCGGGCAGCCCCAGCATTTT,CASSRTFGTGGGQPQHF
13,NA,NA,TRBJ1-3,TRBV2,TGTGCCAGCAGTGAAAGCCAGGAAAACACCATATATTTT,CASSESQENTIYF
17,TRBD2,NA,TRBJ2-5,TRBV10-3,TGTGCCATCAGTGACAGCTTAGCGACTAGCGGGGGTGGTGGGCAGTACTTC,CAISDSLATSGGGGQYF
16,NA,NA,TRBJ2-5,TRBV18,TGTGCCAGCCGGACCGGCGGCGTGGGGCACCAAGAGACCCAGTACTTC,CASRTGGVGHQETQYF
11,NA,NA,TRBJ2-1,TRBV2,TGTGCCAGCAGTGTATCAGTTGAGCAGTTCTTC,CASSVSVEQFF
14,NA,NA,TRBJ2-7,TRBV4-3,TGCGCCAGCAGCCAAGAAACCCAAACCTACGAGCAGTACTTC,CASSQETQTYEQYF
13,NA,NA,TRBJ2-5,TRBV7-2,TGTGCCAGCAGCCGGGACCGACAAGAGACCCAGTACTTC,CASSRDRQETQYF
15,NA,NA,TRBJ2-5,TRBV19,TGTGCCAGTAGTAGGGGACCACCTCCCGGGGAGACCCAGTACTTC,CASSRGPPPGETQYF
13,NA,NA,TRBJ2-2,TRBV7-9,TGTGCCAGCAGCTTCACAGAGACCGGGGAGCTGTTTTTT,CASSFTETGELFF
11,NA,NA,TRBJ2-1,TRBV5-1,TGCGCCAGCAGCTTTTCCCATGAGCAGTTCTTC,CASSFSHEQFF
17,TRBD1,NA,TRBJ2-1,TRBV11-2,TGTGCCAGCAGCTTAGGCGCCCCGGGACAGATAAACAATGAGCAGTTCTTC,CASSLGAPGQINNEQFF
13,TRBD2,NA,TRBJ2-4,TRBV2,TGTGCCACCCAGGCGGGAGGGGGAAACATTCAGTACTTC,CATQAGGGNIQYF
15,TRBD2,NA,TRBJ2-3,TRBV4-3,TGCGCCAGCAGCCAAGCTAGCGGGAGTTTAGATACGCAGTATTTT,CASSQASGSLDTQYF
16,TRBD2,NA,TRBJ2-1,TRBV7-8,TGTGCCAGCAGCACGTACGGCTTCGGGGGGGCGGATGAGCAGTTCTTC,CASSTYGFGGADEQFF
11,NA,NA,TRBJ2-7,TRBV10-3,TGTGCCATCACCCGCTCCTACGAGCAGTACTTC,CAITRSYEQYF
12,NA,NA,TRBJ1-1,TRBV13,TGTGCCAGCAGCGCCGGGACCCCTGAAGCTTTCTTT,CASSAGTPEAFF
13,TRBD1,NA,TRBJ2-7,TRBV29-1,TGCAGCGTTAGACAGGGGGACCCCTACGAGCAGTACTTC,CSVRQGDPYEQYF
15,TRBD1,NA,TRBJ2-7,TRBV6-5,TGTGCCAGCAGTCATGGACAGGGGCGCTTCGACGAGCAGTACTTC,CASSHGQGRFDEQYF
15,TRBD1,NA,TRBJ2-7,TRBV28,TGTGCCAGCAGGTTCCCGGGACAGGGGTCGGGAGAGCAGTACTTC,CASRFPGQGSGEQYF
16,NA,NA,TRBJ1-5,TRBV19,TGTGCCAGTAGTACCCCAGGCGGCCCTGGCGGGCAGCCCCAGCATTTT,CASSTPGGPGGQPQHF
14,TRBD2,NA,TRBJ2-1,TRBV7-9,TGTGCCAGCAGTTTAGCGGGGAGCTACAATGAGCAGTTCTTC,CASSLAGSYNEQFF
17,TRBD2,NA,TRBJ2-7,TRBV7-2,TGTGCCAGCAGCTTAGTGGGGGCTAGCGGGCAGCCCTACGAGCAGTACTTC,CASSLVGASGQPYEQYF
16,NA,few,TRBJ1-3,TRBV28,TGTGCCAGCAGTTTAGCGGGGGCGCAGACCGGAAACACCATATATTTT,CASSLAGAQTGNTIYF
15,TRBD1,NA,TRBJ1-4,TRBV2,TGTGCCAGCAGGTCACAGGGGATAACTAATGAAAAACTGTTTTTT,CASRSQGITNEKLFF
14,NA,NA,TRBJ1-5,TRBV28,TGTGCCAGCAGTTCCTCGCGGGGTCATCAGCCCCAGCATTTT,CASSSSRGHQPQHF
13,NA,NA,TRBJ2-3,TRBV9,TGTGCCAGCAGCGTAGCTTTGACAGATACGCAGTATTTT,CASSVALTDTQYF
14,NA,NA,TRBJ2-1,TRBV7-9,TGTGCCAGCAGCTTAGCGTTGGGGGACAATGAGCAGTTCTTC,CASSLALGDNEQFF
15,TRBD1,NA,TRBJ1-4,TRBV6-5,TGTGCCAGCAGTTACCAGGGACAGGGTAATGAAAAACTGTTTTTT,CASSYQGQGNEKLFF
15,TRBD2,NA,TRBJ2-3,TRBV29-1,TGCAGCGTTACCCGGACTAGCGGGGGCACAGATACGCAGTATTTT,CSVTRTSGGTDTQYF
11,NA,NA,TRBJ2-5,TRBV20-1,TGCAGTGTACTGTGGTGGGAGACCCAGTACTTC,CSVLWWETQYF
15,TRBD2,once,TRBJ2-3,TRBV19,TGTGCCAGTAGTATAGGAGCGGGAGCAGGAGATACGCAGTATTTT,CASSIGAGAGDTQYF
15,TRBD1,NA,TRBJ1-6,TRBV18,TGTGCCAGCTCACCCCTAGGGACAGAGATTTCACCCCTCCACTTT,CASSPLGTEISPLHF
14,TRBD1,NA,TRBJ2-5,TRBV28,TGTGCCAGCAGTTTAGCGGGACAGGGGCCGGTCGAGTACTTC,CASSLAGQGPVEYF
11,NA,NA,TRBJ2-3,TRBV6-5,TGTGCCAGCAGTTACCACGATACGCAGTATTTT,CASSYHDTQYF
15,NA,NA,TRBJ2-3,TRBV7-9,TGTGCCAGCAGCTCCGGGAGTGGCCCTACAGATACGCAGTATTTT,CASSSGSGPTDTQYF
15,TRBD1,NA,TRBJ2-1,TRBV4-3,TGCGCCAGCAGCCAAGAATATGGACAGGGCAATGAGCAGTTCTTC,CASSQEYGQGNEQFF